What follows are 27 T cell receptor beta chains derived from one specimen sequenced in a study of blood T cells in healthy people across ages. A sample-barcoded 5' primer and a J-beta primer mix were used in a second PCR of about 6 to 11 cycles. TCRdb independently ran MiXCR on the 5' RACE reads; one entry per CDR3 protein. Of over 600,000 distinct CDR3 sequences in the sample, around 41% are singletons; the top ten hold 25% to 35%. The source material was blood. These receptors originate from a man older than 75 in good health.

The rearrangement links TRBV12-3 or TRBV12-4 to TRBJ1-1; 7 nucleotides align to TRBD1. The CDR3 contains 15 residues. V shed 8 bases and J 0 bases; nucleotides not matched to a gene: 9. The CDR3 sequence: CASGRTGTVNTEAFF. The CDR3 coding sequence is TGTGCCAGCGGTCGGACAGGCACCGTGAACACTGAAGCTTTCTTT.

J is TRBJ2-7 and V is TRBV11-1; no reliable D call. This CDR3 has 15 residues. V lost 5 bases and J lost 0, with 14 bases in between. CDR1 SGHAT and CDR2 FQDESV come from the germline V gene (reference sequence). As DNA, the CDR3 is TGTGCCAGCAGCCCCCGGACGGATTTCTCCTACGAGCAGTACTTC. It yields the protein CASSPRTDFSYEQYF.

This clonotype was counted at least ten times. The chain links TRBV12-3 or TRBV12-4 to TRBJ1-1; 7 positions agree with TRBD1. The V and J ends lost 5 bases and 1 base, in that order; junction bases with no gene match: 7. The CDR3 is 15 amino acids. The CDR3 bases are TGTGCCAGCAGTCCCCATCGACAGGGGAACACTGAAGCTTTCTTT. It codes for CASSPHRQGNTEAFF.

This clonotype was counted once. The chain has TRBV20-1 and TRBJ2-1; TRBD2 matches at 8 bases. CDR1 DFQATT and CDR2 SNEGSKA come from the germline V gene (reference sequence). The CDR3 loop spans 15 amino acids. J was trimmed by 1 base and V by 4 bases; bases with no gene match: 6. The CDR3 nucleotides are TGCAGTGCTACCAAAGCGGGAGCGTCCTACAATGAGCAGTTCTTC. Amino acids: CSATKAGASYNEQFF.

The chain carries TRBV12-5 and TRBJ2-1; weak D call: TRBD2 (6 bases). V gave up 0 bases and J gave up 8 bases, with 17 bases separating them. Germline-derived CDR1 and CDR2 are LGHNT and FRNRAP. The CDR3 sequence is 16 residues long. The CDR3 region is CASGLVVAEEAHEQFF. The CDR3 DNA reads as TGTGCTAGTGGTTTGGTAGTAGCGGAAGAGGCACATGAGCAGTTCTTC.

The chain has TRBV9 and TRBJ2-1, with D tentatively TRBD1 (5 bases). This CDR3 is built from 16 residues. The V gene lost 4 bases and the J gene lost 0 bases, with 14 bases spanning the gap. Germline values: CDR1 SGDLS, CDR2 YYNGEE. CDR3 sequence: CASSSPDDSSYNEQFF. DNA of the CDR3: TGTGCCAGCAGCTCGCCGGATGACAGCTCCTACAATGAGCAGTTCTTC.

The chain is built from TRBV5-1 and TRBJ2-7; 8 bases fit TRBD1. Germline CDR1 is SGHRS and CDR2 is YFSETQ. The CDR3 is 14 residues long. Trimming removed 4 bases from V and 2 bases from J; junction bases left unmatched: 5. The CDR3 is CASSPGQVTYEQYF. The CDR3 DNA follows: TGCGCCAGCAGCCCGGGACAGGTAACCTACGAGCAGTACTTC.

CDR3 sequence: CSARETSPIPRGEQFF. CDR3 bases: TGCAGTGCTAGGGAGACTAGCCCGATCCCGCGGGGTGAGCAGTTCTTC. The V and J genes are TRBV20-1 and TRBJ2-1; 7 positions agree with TRBD2. The CDR3 is 16 residues long. Germline assignment: CDR1 DFQATT and CDR2 SNEGSKA (reference sequence). The V gene end was trimmed by 3 bases and the J gene end by 9 bases; junction bases not matched to a gene: 17.

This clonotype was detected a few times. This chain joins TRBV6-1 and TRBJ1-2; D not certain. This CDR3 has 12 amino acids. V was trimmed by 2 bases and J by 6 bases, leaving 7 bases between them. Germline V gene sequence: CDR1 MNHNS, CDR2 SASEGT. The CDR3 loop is CASSEPGNGYTF. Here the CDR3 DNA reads TGTGCCAGCAGTGAACCCGGGAATGGCTACACCTTC.

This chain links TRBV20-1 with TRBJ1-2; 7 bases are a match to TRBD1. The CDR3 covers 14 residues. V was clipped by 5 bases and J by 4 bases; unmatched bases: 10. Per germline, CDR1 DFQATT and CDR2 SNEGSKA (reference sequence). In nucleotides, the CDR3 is TGCAGTGCTGTTCTGGGACAGCCAATCTATGGCTACACCTTC. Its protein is CSAVLGQPIYGYTF.

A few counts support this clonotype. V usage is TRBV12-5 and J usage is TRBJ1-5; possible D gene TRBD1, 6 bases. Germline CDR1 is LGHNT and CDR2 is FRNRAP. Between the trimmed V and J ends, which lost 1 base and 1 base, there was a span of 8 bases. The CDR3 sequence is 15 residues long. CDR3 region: CASGLEQGSNQPQHF. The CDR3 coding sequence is TGTGCTAGTGGTTTGGAGCAGGGGAGCAATCAGCCCCAGCATTTT.

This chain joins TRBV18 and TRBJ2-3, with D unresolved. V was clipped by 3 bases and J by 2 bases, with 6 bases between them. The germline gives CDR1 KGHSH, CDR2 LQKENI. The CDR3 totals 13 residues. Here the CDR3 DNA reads TGTGCCAGCTCACCGGTCCTCACAGATACGCAGTATTTT. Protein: CASSPVLTDTQYF.

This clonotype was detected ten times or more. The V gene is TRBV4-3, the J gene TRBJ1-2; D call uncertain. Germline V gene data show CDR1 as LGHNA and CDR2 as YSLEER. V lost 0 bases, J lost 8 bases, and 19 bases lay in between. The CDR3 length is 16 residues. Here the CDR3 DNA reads TGCGCCAGCAGCCAAGATAAAAGGGATTTAGTAGGAGGCTACACCTTC. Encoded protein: CASSQDKRDLVGGYTF.

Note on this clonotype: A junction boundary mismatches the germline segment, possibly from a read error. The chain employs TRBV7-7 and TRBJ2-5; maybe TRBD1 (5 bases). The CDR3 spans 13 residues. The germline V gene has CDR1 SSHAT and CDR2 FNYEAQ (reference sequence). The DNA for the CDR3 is TGTGCTAGCAGCTTAGCACAGGACAATGAGCAGTACTTC. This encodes CASSLAQDNEQYF.

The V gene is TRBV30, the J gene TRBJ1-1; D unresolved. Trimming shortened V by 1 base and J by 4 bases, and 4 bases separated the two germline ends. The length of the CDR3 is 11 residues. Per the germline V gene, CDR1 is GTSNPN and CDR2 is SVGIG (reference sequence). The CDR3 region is CAWSAPTEAFF. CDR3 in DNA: TGTGCCTGGAGTGCCCCCACTGAAGCTTTCTTT.

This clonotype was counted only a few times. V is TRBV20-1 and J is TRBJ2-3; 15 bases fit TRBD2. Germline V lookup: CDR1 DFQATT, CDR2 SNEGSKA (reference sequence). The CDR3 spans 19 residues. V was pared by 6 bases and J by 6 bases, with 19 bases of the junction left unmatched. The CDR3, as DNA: TGCAGTGCCAGTACCAAAGGACTAGCGGGAGGGCAAGGGAGGGATACGCAGTATTTT. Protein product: CSASTKGLAGGQGRDTQYF.

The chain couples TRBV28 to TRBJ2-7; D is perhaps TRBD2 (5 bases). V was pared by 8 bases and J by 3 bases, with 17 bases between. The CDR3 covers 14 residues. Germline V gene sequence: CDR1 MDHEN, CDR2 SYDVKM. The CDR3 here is CASDTNRRHYEQYF. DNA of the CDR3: TGTGCCAGCGACACAAACCGGAGGCACTACGAGCAGTACTTC. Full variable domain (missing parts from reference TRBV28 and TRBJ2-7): DVKVTQSSRYLVKRTGEKVFLECVQDMDHENMFWYRQDPGLGLRLIYFSYDVKMKEKGDIPEGYSVSREKKERFSLILESASTNQTSMYLCASDTNRRHYEQYFGPGTRLTVT.

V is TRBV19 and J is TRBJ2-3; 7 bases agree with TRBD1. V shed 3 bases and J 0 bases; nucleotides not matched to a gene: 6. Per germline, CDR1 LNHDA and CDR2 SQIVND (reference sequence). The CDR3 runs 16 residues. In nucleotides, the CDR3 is TGTGCCAGTAGTATCGACAGGGTCTTAAGCACAGATACGCAGTATTTT. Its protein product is CASSIDRVLSTDTQYF.

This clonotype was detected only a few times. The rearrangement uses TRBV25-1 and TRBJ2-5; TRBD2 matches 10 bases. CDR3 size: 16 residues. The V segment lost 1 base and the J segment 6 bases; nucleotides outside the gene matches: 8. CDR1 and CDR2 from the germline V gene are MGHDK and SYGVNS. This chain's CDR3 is CASSESRMGLAQTQYF. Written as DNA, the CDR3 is TGTGCCAGCAGTGAATCAAGGATGGGACTAGCGCAGACCCAGTACTTC.

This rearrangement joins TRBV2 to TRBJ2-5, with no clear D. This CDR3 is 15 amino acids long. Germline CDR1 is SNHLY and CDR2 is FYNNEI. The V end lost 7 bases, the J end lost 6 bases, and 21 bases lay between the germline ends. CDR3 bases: TGTGCCAGCACCAAGCGAGCCCTGAGCCGGAAGACCCAGTACTTC. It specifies CASTKRALSRKTQYF.

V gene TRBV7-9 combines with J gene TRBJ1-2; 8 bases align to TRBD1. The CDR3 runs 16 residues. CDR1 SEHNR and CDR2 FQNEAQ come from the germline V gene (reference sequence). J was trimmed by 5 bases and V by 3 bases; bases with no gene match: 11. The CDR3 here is CASSFSDPGQGYGYTF. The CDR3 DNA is TGTGCCAGCAGCTTTTCCGATCCTGGACAGGGATATGGCTACACCTTC.

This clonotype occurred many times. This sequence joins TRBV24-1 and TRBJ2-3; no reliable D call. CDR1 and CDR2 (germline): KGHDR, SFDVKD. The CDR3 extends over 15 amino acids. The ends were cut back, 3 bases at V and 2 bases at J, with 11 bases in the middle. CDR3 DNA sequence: TGTGCCACCAGTGATACCGGCGGATACACAGATACGCAGTATTTT. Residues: CATSDTGGYTDTQYF.

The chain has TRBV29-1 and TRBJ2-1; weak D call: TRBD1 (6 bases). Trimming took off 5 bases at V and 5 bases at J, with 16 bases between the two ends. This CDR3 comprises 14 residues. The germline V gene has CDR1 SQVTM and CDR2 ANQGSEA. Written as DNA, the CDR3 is TGCAGCGTTTCCGGCAGGGGTATGGACAATGAGCAGTTCTTC. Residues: CSVSGRGMDNEQFF.

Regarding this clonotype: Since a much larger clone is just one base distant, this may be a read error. For the CDR3, the DNA is TGCAGTGCTAGAGATGTGGTAGGTAGAACCTACGAGCAGTACTTC. This translates into CSARDVVGRTYEQYF. V is TRBV20-1 and J is TRBJ2-7; D call uncertain. V lost 0 bases to trimming and J lost 2 bases, with 14 bases between them. Germline V CDR1 and CDR2: DFQATT, SNEGSKA (reference sequence). The CDR3 consists of 15 residues.

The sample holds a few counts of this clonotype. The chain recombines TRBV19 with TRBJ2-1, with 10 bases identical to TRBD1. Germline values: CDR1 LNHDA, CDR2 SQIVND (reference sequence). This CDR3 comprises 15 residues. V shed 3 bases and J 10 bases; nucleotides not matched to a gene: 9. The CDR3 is CASSIPGQGLVEQFF. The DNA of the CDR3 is TGTGCCAGTAGTATCCCGGGACAGGGGCTCGTAGAGCAGTTCTTC.

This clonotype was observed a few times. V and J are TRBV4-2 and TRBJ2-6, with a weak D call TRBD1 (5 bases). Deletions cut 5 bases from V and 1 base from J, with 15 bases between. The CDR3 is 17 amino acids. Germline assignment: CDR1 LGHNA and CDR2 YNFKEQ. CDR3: CASSLQESKSGANVLTF. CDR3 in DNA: TGTGCCAGCAGCTTACAGGAATCAAAGTCTGGGGCCAACGTCCTGACTTTC.

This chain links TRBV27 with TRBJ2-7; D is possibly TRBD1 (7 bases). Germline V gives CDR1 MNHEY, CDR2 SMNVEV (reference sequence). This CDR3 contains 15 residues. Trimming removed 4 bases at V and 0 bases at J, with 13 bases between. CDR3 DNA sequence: TGTGCCAGCAGTTCAGGGGGGCTTCCCTCCTACGAGCAGTACTTC. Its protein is CASSSGGLPSYEQYF.